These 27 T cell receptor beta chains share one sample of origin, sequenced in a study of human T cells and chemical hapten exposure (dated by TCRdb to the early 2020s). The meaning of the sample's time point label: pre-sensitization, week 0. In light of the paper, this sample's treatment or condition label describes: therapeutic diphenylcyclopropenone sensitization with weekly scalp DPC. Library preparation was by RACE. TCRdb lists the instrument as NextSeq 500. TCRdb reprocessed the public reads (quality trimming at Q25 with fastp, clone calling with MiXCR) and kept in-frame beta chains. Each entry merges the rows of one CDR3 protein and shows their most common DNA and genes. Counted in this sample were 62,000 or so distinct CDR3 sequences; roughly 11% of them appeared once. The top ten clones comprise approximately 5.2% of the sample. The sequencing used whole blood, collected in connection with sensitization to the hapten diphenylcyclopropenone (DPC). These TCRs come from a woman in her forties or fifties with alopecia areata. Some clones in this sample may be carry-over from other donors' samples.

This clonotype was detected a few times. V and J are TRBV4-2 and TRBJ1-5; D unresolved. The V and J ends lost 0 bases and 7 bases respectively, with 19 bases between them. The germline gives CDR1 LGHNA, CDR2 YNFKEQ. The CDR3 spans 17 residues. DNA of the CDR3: TGTGCCAGCAGCCAAGAAGGGTCCGCGACCTTCGGACAGCCCCAGCATTTT. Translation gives CASSQEGSATFGQPQHF.

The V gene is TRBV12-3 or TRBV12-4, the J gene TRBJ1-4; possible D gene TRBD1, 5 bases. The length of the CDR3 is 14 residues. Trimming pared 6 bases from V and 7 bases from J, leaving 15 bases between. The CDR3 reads CASRRPGPVEKLFF. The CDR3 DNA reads TGTGCCAGCAGACGTCCGGGACCGGTTGAAAAACTGTTTTTT.

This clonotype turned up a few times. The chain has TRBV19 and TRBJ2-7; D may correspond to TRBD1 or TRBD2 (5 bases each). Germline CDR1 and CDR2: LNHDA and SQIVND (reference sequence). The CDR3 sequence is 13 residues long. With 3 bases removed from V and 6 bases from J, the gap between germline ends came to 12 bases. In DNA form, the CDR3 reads TGTGCCAGTAGTATCGGGGCCGGATCCGAGCAGTACTTC. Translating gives CASSIGAGSEQYF.

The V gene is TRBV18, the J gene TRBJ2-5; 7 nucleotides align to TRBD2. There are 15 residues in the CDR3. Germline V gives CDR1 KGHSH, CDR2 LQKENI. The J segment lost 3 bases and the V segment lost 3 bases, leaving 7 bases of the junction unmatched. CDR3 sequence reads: CASSPGVGGEETQYF. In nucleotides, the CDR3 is TGTGCCAGCTCACCTGGTGTTGGGGGGGAAGAGACCCAGTACTTC.

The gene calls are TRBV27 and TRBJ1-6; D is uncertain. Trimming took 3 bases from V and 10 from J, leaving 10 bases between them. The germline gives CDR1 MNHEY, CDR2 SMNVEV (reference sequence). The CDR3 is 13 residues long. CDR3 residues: CASSFPRPSPLHF. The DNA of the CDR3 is TGTGCCAGCAGTTTCCCTCGACCCTCACCCCTCCACTTT.

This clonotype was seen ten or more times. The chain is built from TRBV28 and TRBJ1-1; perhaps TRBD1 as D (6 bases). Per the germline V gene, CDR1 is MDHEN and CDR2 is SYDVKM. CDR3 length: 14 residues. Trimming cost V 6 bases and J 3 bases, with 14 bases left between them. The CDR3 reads CASSLANRDTEAFF. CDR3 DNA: TGTGCCAGCAGCTTGGCCAACAGGGACACTGAAGCTTTCTTT.

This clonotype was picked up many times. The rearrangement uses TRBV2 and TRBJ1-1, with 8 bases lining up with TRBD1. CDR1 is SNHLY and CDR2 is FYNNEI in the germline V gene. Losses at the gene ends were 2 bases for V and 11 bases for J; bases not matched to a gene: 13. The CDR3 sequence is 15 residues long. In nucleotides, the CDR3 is TGTGCCAGCAGTGAATGGGACAGGAATTTACAGAAGGCTTTCTTT. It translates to CASSEWDRNLQKAFF.

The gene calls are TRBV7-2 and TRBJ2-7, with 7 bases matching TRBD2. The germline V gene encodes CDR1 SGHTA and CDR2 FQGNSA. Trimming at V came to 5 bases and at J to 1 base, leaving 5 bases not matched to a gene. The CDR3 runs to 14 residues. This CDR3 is CASSPISGSYEQYF. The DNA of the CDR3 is TGTGCCAGCAGCCCCATTAGCGGGTCCTACGAGCAGTACTTC.

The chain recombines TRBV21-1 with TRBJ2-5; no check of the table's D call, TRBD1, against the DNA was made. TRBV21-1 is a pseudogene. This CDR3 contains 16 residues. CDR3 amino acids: CASSKRSGGDQETQYF. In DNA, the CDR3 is TGTGCCAGCAGCAAACGGTCAGGGGGGGACCAAGAGACCCAGTACTTC.

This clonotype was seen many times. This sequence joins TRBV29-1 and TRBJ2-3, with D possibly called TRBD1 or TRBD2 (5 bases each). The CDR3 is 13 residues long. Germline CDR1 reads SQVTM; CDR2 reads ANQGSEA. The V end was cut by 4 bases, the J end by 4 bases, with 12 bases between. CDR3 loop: CSVGPGSADTQYF. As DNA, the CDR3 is TGCAGCGTTGGCCCAGGGAGCGCAGATACGCAGTATTTT.

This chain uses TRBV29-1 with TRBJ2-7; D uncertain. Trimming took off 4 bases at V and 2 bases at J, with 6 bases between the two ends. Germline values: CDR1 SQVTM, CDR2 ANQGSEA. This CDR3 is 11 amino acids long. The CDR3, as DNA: TGCAGCGTTGTTACAACCTACGAGCAGTACTTC. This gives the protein CSVVTTYEQYF.

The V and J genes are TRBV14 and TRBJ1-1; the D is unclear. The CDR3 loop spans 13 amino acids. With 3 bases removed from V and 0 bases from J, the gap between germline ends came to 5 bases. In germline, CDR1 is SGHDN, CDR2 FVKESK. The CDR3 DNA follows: TGTGCCAGCAGCCAGGGAATGAACACTGAAGCTTTCTTT. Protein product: CASSQGMNTEAFF.

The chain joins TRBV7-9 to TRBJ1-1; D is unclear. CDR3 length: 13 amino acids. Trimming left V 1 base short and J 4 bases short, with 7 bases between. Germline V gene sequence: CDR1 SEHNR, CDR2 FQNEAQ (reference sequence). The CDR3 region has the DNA TGTGCCAGCAGCTTAGGCCAGATCACTGAAGCTTTCTTT. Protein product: CASSLGQITEAFF.

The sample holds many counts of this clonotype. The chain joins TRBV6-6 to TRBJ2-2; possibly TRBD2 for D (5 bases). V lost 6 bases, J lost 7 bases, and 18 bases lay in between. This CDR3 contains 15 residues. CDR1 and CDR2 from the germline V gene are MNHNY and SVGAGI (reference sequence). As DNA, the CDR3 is TGTGCCAGCAGCGAACTAGTAGGGTCAGGCGGGGAGCTGTTTTTT. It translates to CASSELVGSGGELFF.

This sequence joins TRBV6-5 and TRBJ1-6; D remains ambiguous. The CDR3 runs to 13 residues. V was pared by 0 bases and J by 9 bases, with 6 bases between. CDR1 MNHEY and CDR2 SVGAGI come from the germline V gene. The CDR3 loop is CASSYSSGSPLHF. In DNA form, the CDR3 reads TGTGCCAGCAGTTACTCGTCCGGTTCACCCCTCCACTTT.

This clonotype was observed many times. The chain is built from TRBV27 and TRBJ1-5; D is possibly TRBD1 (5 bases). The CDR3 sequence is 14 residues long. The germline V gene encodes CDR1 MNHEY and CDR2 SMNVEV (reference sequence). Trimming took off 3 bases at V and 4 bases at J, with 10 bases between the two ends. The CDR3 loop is CASSFRQGNQPQHF. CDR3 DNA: TGTGCCAGCAGTTTCCGGCAGGGAAATCAGCCCCAGCATTTT.

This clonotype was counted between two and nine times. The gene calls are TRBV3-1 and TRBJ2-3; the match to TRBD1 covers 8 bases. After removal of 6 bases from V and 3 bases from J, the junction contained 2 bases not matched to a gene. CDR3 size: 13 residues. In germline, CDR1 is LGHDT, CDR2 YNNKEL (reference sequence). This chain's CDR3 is CASRRTGTDTQYF. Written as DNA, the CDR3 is TGTGCCAGCAGGAGGACAGGGACAGATACGCAGTATTTT.

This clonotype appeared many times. The CDR3 nucleotides are TGTGCCAGCAGCCCCACGAACAGGGATAGCTATGGCTACACCTTC. This sequence encodes CASSPTNRDSYGYTF. The V gene is TRBV7-3, the J gene TRBJ1-2; perhaps TRBD1 as D (6 bases). The germline V gene has CDR1 SGHTA and CDR2 FQGTGA. The CDR3 contains 15 residues. V was clipped by 5 bases and J by 4 bases, with 17 bases between them.

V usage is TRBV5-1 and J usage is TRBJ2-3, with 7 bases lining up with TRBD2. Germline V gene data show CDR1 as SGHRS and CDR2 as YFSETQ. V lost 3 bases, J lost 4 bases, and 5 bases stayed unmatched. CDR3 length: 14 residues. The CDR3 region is CASSYRTSSDTQYF. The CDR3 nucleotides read TGCGCCAGCAGCTATAGGACTAGTTCAGATACGCAGTATTTT.

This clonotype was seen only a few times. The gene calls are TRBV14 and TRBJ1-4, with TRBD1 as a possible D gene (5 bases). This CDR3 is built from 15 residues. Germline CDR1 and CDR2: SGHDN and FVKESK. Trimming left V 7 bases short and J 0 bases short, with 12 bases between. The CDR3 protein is CASKSGISTNEKLFF. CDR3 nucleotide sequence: TGTGCCAGCAAGTCAGGGATCTCAACTAATGAAAAACTGTTTTTT. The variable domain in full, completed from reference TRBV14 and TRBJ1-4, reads EAGVTQFPSHSVIEKGQTVTLRCDPISGHDNLYWYRRVMGKEIKFLLHFVKESKQDESGMPNNRFLAERTGGTYSTLKVQPAELEDSGVYFCASKSGISTNEKLFFGSGTQLSVL.

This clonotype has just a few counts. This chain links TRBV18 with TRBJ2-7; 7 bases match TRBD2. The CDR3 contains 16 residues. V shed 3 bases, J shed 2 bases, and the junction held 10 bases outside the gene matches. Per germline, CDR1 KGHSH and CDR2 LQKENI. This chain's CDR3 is CASSPAGLQPTYEQYF. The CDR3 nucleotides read TGTGCCAGCTCACCGGCGGGACTACAACCCACCTACGAGCAGTACTTC.

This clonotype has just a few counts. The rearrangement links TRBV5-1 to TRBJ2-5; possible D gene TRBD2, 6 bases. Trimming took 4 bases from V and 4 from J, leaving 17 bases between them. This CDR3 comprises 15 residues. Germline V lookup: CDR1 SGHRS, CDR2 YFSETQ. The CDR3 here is CASSPTDYRGETQYF. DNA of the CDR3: TGCGCCAGCAGCCCTACGGACTATCGAGGAGAGACCCAGTACTTC.

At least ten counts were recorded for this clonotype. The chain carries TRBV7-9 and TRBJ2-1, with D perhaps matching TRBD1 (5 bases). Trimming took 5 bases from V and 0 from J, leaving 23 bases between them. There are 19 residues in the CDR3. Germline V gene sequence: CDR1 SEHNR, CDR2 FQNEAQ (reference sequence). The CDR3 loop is CASSPLRGLNESSYNEQFF. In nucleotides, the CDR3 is TGTGCCAGCAGCCCACTAAGGGGCTTAAACGAAAGCTCCTACAATGAGCAGTTCTTC. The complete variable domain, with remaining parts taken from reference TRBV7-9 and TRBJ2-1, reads DTGVSQNPRHKITKRGQNVTFRCDPISEHNRLYWYRQTLGQGPEFLTYFQNEAQLEKSRLLSDRFSAERPKGSFSTLEIQRTEQGDSAMYLCASSPLRGLNESSYNEQFFGPGTRLTVL.

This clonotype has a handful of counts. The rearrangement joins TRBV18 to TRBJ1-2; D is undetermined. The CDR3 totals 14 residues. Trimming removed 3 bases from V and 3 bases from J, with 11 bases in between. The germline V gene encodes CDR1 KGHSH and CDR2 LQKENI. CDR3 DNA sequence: TGTGCCAGCTCACCCCTTTCCGACGACTATGGCTACACCTTC. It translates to CASSPLSDDYGYTF.

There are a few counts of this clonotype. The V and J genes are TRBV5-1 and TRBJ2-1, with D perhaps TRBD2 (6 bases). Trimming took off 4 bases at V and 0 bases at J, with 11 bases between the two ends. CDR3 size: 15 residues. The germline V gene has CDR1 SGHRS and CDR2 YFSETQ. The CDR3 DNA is TGCGCCAGCAGCCCGGGACTGAGCTCCTACAATGAGCAGTTCTTC. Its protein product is CASSPGLSSYNEQFF.

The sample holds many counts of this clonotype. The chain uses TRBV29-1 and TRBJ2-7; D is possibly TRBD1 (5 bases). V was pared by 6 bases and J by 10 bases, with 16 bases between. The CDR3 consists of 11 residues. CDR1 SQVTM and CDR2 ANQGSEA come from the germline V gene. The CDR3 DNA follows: TGCAGCGTGCACAATCAGGGCGGCCAGTACTTC. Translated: CSVHNQGGQYF.

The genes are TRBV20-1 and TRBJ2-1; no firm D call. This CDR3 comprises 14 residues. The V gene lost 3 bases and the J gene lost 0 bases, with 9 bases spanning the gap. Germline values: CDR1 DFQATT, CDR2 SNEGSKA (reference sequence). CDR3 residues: CSASRTSSYNEQFF. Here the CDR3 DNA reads TGCAGTGCTAGTCGTACCAGCTCCTACAATGAGCAGTTCTTC.